This T cell receptor (beta chain) was profiled in a study of cytomegalovirus exposure and HLA in healthy donors. 13 Jbeta primers and 60 Vbeta primers were used for the PCR. Sequenced by immunoSEQ multiplex PCR; TCRdb stores in-frame clones only, minus some. The sample lists more than 150,000 clones, 75% to 85% seen once, with around 2% in the top ten. Sequenced sample: PBMCs. The TCR comes from a woman aged 18 to 35 in good health and CMV-seropositive.

CDR3 amino acids: CASCVPSRHNSGNTIYF. The CDR3 DNA reads TGTGCCAGCTGCGTCCCATCCAGACATAACTCTGGAAACACCATATATTTT. V gene TRBV2 combines with J gene TRBJ1-3; D not resolved. The V and J ends lost 8 bases and 0 bases respectively, with 20 bases between them. The germline gives CDR1 SNHLY, CDR2 FYNNEI. The CDR3 extends over 17 amino acids.